This T cell receptor beta chain derives from a study of blood T cell repertoires in COVID-19 (dated by TCRdb to the early 2020s). Study-level background: Samples from collaborators originated in the United States, Italy and Spain and spanned both the acute and convalescent phases of COVID-19. The repertoires were released in a freely available public database intended as a resource for research on the immune response to SARS-CoV-2. The sample metadata nearly always contained a de-identified subject ID, COVID-19 status, age in years and sex. The prospective study material was composed of cDNA or gDNA derived from T cells, B-cell-depleted T cells, or PBMCs. The dataset comprised deeply sampled blood TCRbeta repertoires from subjects exposed to, actively infected with, or recovered from COVID-19. Where available, HLA class I and class II types were obtained from metadata supplied by the sample provider rather than from assay-based typing. The samples were drawn from two sources: the first 160 participants of the ongoing ImmuneRACE study, and over 1,000 subjects contributed by 6 global collaborators.

About this clone: This clone's antigen is unknown. The record has no base qualities; no much larger clone is one base away.

Whole blood was collected in K2EDTA tubes by collaborating institutions according to the institutions' own protocols. For TCRbeta analysis, collaborators shipped samples as frozen whole blood, isolated PBMCs, or DNA extracted from either of those sample types. TCRbeta CDR3 regions were amplified from genomic DNA by means of the immunoSEQ Assay, a bias-controlled multiplex PCR. The paper's processing steps were these. The number of nucleated cells in each sample was estimated from the amplification of reference gene primers within the assay. To quantify the absolute abundance of each unique TCRbeta CDR3 rearrangement, sequence reads were collapsed and filtered. For each sample, productive Simpson clonality was calculated as the square root of Simpson's diversity index over productive rearrangements. The table was pulled from immuneACCESS by TCRdb, which kept in-frame rearrangements only. Such tables lose some clones; where checked, under half of the loss comes from unresolved V genes, and the rest has no known cause. The D gene and trimming were derived from the DNA, and the V and J assignments and clone size from that table. Recorded for this sample are some 150,000 clones; approximately 73% of them occurred a single time. The top ten hold around 4% of the sample.

The full study reports these points: Clinical and demographic metadata were provided uncurated, with the amount varying by source and participant.

Taken from the germline V gene, the CDR1 and CDR2 loops are SGHTA and FQGTGA. Reading from cysteine to phenylalanine, the CDR3 counts 13 amino acids. The only DNA kept is the CDR3, 39 bases in frame from the first base. Between the V and J ends, shortened by 5 bases and 7 bases respectively, the junction contains 14 bases. Source material: peripheral blood. This TCR came from a man aged 60 to 69 with acute or convalescent COVID-19. The V and J genes are TRBV7-3 and TRBJ1-2; there is no confident call for the D gene. The bases are TGTGCCAGCAGCCCCTCCCCGTCTAGTGGCTACACCTTC. This sequence encodes CASSPSPSSGYTF.